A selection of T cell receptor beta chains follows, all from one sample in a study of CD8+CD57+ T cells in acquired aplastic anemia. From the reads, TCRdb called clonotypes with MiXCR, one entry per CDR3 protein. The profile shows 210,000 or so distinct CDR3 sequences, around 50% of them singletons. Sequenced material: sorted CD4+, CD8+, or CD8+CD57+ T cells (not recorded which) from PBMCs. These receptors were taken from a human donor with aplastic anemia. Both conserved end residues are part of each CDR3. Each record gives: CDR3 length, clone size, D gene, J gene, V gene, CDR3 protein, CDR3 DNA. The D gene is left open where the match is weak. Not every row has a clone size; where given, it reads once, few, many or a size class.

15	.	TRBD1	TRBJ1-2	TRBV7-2	CASSLARQGERGYTF	TGTGCCAGCAGCTTAGCAAGACAGGGGGAACGTGGCTACACCTTC
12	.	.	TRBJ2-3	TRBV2	CASSETGDTQYF	TGTGCCAGCAGTGAAACAGGGGATACGCAGTATTTT
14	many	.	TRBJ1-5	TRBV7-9	CASSPHRAGQPQHF	TGTGCCAGCAGCCCACACAGGGCCGGTCAGCCCCAGCATTTT
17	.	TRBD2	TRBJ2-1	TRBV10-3	CAISESTSGGEYNEQFF	TGTGCCATCAGTGAGTCGACTAGCGGGGGTGAATACAATGAGCAGTTCTTC
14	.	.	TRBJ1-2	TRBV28	CASSLISTTYGYTF	TGTGCCAGCAGTTTAATATCCACAACCTATGGCTACACCTTC
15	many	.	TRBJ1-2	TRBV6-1	CASSEMTGAAYGYTF	TGTGCCAGCAGTGAAATGACGGGGGCGGCTTATGGCTACACCTTC
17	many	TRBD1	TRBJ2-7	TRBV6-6	CASSSGQGLPIPYEQYF	TGTGCCAGCAGTTCCGGACAGGGACTCCCAATCCCCTACGAGCAGTACTTC
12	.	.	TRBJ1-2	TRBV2	CASNGRTYGYTF	TGTGCCAGCAATGGACGGACGTATGGCTACACCTTC
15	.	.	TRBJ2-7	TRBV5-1	CASSPKDSSPYEQYF	TGCGCCAGCAGCCCTAAGGACTCTTCTCCCTACGAGCAGTACTTC
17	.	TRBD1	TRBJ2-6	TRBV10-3	CAIRPGQGLAGANVLTF	TGTGCCATCAGGCCGGGACAGGGGTTGGCTGGGGCCAACGTCCTGACTTTC
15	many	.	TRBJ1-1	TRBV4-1	CASSPRGGRGTEAFF	TGCGCCAGCAGCCCCCGGGGAGGGAGGGGGACTGAAGCTTTCTTT
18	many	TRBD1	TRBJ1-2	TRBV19	CASSIFSPQGADGYGYTF	TGTGCCAGTAGTATATTCTCCCCACAGGGGGCTGATGGCTATGGCTACACCTTC
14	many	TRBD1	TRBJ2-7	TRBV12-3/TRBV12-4	CASSRWTGNYEQYF	TGTGCCAGCAGTCGATGGACAGGGAACTACGAGCAGTACTTC
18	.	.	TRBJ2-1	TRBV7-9	CASTLMKSTYRGDNEQFF	TGTGCCAGCACCTTAATGAAATCGACGTACCGAGGGGACAATGAGCAGTTCTTC
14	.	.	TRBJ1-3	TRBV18	CASSPRSDSHTIYF	TGTGCCAGCTCACCTAGATCGGACAGCCACACCATATATTTT
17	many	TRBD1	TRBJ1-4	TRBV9	CASSVDAATGEVEKLFF	TGTGCCAGCAGCGTTGACGCCGCGACAGGGGAGGTTGAAAAACTGTTTTTT
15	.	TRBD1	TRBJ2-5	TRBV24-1	CATCDPRDSQETQYF	TGTGCCACCTGTGATCCCCGGGACAGTCAAGAGACCCAGTACTTT
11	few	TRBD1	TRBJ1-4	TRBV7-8	CASSREGGQGF	TGTGCCAGCAGTCGGGAGGGTGGACAGGGTTTT
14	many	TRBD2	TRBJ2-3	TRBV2	CASSRGGGTDTQYF	TGTGCCAGCTCCCGGGGGGGAGGGACAGATACGCAGTATTTT
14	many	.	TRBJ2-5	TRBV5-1	CASSLGGSSGTQYF	TGCGCCAGCAGCTTGGGGGGTAGTTCCGGGACCCAGTACTTC
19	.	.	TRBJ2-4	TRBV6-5	CASSYSTGAGSAAKNIQYF	TGTGCCAGCAGTTACTCAACCGGGGCGGGGTCTGCGGCCAAAAACATTCAGTACTTC
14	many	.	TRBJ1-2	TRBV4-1	CASSQEANRYGYTF	TGCGCCAGCAGCCAAGAAGCAAATCGCTATGGCTACACCTTC
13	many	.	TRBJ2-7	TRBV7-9	CASSLDYRYEQYF	TGTGCCAGCAGCTTAGATTACCGGTACGAGCAGTACTTC
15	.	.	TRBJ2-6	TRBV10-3	CAISEDRAGANVLTF	TGTGCCATCAGTGAGGACCGAGCTGGGGCCAACGTCCTGACTTTC
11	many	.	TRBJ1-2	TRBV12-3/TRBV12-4	CASSDSYGYTF	TGTGCCAGCAGCGACAGCTATGGCTACACCTTC
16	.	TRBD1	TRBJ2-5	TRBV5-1	CASSSEQGAKGETQYF	TGCGCCAGCAGCTCGGAACAGGGGGCGAAGGGAGAGACCCAGTACTTC
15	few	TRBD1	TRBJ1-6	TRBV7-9	CASSIGARDSSPLHF	TGTGCCAGTAGTATAGGGGCCAGGGACAGTTCACCCCTCCACTTT
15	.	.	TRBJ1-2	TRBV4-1	CASSQREGVNYGYTF	TGCGCCAGCAGCCAGAGGGAGGGGGTTAACTATGGCTACACCTTC
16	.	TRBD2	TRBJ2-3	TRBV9	CASSASGGAYTDTQYF	TGTGCCAGCAGCGCTAGCGGCGGGGCCTACACAGATACGCAGTATTTT
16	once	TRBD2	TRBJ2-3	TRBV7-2	CASSDSTSGGTDTQYF	TGTGCCAGCAGCGATTCGACTAGCGGTGGCACAGATACGCAGTATTTT
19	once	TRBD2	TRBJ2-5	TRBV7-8	CASSPPSWRGGLRGETQYF	TGTGCCAGCAGCCCACCTTCCTGGCGGGGGGGCCTTCGAGGGGAGACCCAGTACTTC
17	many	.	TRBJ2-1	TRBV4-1	CASSQGRSGTIYNEQFF	TGCGCCAGCAGCCAAGGAAGGTCAGGGACCATCTACAATGAGCAGTTCTTC
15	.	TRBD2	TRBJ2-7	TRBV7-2	CASSQDSGSAREQYF	TGTGCCAGCAGCCAAGATAGCGGGTCAGCCCGAGAGCAGTACTTC
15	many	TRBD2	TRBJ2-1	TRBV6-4	CASSRLAGGPDEQFF	TGTGCCAGCAGCCGACTAGCGGGGGGGCCGGATGAGCAGTTCTTC
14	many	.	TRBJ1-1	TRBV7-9	CASSLGEGDTEAFF	TGTGCCAGCAGCTTAGGTGAGGGAGACACTGAAGCTTTCTTT
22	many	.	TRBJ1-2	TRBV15	CATSRDSPRGRLTIVSNYGYTF	TGTGCCACCAGCAGAGATTCCCCCAGGGGACGCCTCACAATTGTCTCTAACTATGGCTACACCTTC
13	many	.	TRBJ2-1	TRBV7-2	CASSLGTDNEQFF	TGTGCCAGCAGCTTGGGGACGGACAATGAGCAGTTCTTC
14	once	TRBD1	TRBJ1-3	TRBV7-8	CASRFRDRADTIYF	TGTGCCAGCAGATTCAGAGACAGGGCAGACACCATATATTTT
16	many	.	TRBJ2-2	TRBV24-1	CATSDWRGVGTGELFF	TGTGCCACCAGTGATTGGAGGGGAGTCGGCACCGGGGAGCTGTTTTTT
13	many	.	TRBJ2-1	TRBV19	CASSVLSYNEQFF	TGTGCCAGTAGTGTACTCTCCTACAATGAGCAGTTCTTC
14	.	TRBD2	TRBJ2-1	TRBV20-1	CSVTSGLHYNEQFF	TGCAGTGTCACTAGCGGTCTACACTACAATGAGCAGTTCTTC
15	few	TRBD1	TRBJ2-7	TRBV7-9	CASSLVGQSPYEQYF	TGTGCCAGCAGCTTAGTGGGACAGTCTCCCTACGAGCAGTACTTC
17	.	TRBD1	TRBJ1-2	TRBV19	CASSTGTGPPYNYGYTF	TGTGCCAGTAGTACCGGGACAGGGCCACCCTATAACTATGGCTACACCTTC
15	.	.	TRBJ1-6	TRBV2	CASSPDGPNNSPLHF	TGTGCCAGCAGCCCAGACGGACCTAATAATTCACCCCTCCACTTT
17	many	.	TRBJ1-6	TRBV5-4	CASSLESGGGGNSPLHF	TGTGCCAGCAGCTTGGAATCGGGGGGGGGTGGTAATTCACCCCTCCACTTT
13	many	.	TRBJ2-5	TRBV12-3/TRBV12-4	CASSLGAEETQYF	TGTGCCAGCAGTTTGGGGGCAGAAGAGACCCAGTACTTC
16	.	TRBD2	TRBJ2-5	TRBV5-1	CASSFSSGGTRGTQYF	TGCGCCAGCAGCTTTTCGAGCGGGGGGACCCGGGGGACCCAGTACTTC
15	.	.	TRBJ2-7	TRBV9	CASSVASTANYEQYF	TGTGCCAGCAGCGTAGCCTCGACCGCGAACTACGAGCAGTACTTC
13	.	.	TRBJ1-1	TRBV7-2	CASSLSSGTEAFF	TGTGCCAGCAGCTTAAGCAGTGGTACTGAAGCTTTCTTT
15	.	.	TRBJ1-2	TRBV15	CASSHLGRASNGYTF	TGTGCCAGCAGCCACCTCGGGCGGGCCTCCAATGGCTACACCTTC
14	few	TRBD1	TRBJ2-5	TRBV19	CASSIGQGAETQYF	TGTGCCAGTAGTATTGGGCAGGGGGCAGAGACCCAGTACTTC
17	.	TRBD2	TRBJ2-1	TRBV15	CATSRTSGGSSYNEQFF	TGTGCCACCAGCCGGACTAGCGGGGGATCCTCCTACAATGAGCAGTTCTTC
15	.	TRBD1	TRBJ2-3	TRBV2	CASSLTGATTDTQYF	TGTGCCAGCAGCTTAACAGGGGCAACTACAGATACGCAGTATTTT
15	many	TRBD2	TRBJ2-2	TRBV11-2	CASSATSGNTGELFF	TGTGCCAGCAGCGCGACTAGCGGTAACACCGGGGAGCTGTTTTTT
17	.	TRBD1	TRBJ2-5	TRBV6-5	CASSSLNLRGTQETQYF	TGTGCCAGCAGCTCTTTAAACCTCAGGGGGACCCAAGAGACCCAGTACTTC
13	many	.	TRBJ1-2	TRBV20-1	CSASGQINYGYTF	TGCAGTGCTAGCGGCCAGATAAACTATGGCTACACCTTC
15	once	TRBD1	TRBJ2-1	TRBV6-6	CASSYETGTSNEQFF	TGTGCCAGCAGTTACGAGACAGGGACATCCAATGAGCAGTTCTTC
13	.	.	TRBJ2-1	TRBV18	CASSPLRANEQFF	TGCGCCAGCTCACCATTGCGTGCCAATGAGCAGTTCTTC
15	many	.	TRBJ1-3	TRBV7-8	CVSSSDRISGNTIYF	TGTGTCAGCAGCTCCGACAGGATCTCTGGAAACACCATATATTTT